The 6 T cell receptor beta chains reported below all come from one sample, sequenced in a study of blood T cell repertoires in COVID-19. Data came from immunoSEQ multiplex PCR; TCRdb stores just in-frame clones and leaves some out. The profile shows over 350,000 clones, 75% to 90% of them singletons. The sequenced sample consisted of peripheral blood. The receptors were sampled from a woman younger than 45 with acute or convalescent COVID-19.

The CDR3 bases are TGTGCCAGCAGCCCCTGGAGGGGTGAGGGCGCAGATACGCAGTATTTT. Its protein product is CASSPWRGEGADTQYF. The chain recombines TRBV3-1 (or the pseudogene TRBV3-2) with TRBJ2-3; tentative D call: TRBD2 (6 bases). This CDR3 has 16 residues. Germline CDR1 is LGHDT and CDR2 is YNNKEL (reference sequence). The ends were cut back, 4 bases at V and 4 bases at J, with 18 bases in the middle.

The rearrangement joins TRBV10-1 to TRBJ2-3; 8 bases align to TRBD2. The CDR3 has 13 amino acids. V lost 5 bases to trimming and J lost 4 bases; unmatched junction nucleotides: 2. Germline CDR1 is WNHNN and CDR2 is SYGVQD (reference sequence). DNA for the CDR3: TGCGCCAGCAGTACGGGGGGGGCAGATACGCAGTATTTT. It is translated as CASSTGGADTQYF.

J is TRBJ2-1 and V is TRBV27, with D hard to call. Germline V gives CDR1 MNHEY, CDR2 SMNVEV (reference sequence). CDR3 length: 12 residues. The ends were cut back, 5 bases at V and 10 bases at J, with 12 bases in the middle. The DNA for the CDR3 is TGTGCCAGCAGTGGTAATTCCGGGGAGCAGTTCTTC. As protein: CASSGNSGEQFF.

Remarks on this clone: This specimen includes other DNA sequences encoding the same CDR3. This sequence joins TRBV7-8 and TRBJ2-7, with D perhaps TRBD1 (7 bases). Germline V lookup: CDR1 SGHVS, CDR2 FQNEAQ. This CDR3 contains 16 residues. V was trimmed by 4 bases and J by 6 bases, leaving 22 bases between them. In DNA form, the CDR3 reads TGTGCCAGCAGCTACGGGGACTTAAGACAGGGTGGCGAGCAGTACTTC. It translates to CASSYGDLRQGGEQYF.

This clone was counted only a few times. This specimen includes other DNA sequences encoding the same CDR3. CDR3 sequence (DNA): TGCGCCAGCAGCACAACCGGGGAGCTGTTTTTT. It translates to CASSTTGELFF. This sequence joins TRBV5-1 and TRBJ2-2, with no clear D. V gave up 4 bases and J gave up 5 bases, with 3 bases separating them. The CDR3 extends over 11 amino acids. Germline lookup yields CDR1 SGHRS and CDR2 YFSETQ.

The J gene is TRBJ2-7, the V gene TRBV6-5, with a weak D call TRBD1 (7 bases). V lost 6 bases, J lost 5 bases, and 14 bases lay in between. The CDR3 is 13 amino acids. Per germline, CDR1 MNHEY and CDR2 SVGAGI. Written as DNA, the CDR3 is TGTGCCAGCAGCCTCAGGGGGGCCCACGAGCAGTACTTC. This encodes CASSLRGAHEQYF.